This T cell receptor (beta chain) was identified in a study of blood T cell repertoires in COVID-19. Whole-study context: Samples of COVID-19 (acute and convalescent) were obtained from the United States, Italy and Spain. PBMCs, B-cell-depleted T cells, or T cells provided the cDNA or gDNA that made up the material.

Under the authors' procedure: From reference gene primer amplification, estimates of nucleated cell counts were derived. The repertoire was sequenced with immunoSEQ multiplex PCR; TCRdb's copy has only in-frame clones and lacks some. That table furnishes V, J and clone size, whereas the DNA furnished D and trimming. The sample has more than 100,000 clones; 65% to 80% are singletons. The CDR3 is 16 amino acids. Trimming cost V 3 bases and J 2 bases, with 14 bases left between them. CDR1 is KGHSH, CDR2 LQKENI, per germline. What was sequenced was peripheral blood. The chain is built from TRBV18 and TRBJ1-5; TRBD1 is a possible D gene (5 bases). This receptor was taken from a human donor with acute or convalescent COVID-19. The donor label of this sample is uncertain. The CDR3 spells CASSPSFRVGNQPQHF. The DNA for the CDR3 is TGTGCCAGCTCACCGAGCTTCAGGGTGGGCAATCAGCCCCAGCATTTT. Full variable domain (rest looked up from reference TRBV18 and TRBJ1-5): NAGVMQNPRHLVRRRGQEARLRCSPMKGHSHVYWYRQLPEEGLKFMVYLQKENIIDESGMPKERFSAEFPKEGPSILRIQQVVRGDSAAYFCASSPSFRVGNQPQHFGDGTRLSIL.